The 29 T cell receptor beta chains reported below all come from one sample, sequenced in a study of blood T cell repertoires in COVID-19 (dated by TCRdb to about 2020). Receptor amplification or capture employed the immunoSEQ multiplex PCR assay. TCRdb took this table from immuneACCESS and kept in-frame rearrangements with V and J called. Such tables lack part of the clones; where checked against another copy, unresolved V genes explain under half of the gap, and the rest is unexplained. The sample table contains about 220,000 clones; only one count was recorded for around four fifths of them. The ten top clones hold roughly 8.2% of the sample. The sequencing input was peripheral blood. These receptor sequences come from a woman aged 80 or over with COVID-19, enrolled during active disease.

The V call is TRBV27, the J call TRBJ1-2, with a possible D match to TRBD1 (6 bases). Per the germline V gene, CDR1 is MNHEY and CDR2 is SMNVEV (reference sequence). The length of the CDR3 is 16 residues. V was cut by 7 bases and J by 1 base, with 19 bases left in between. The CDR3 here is CASTPRTGKINYGYTF. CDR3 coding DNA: TGTGCCAGCACCCCTCGCACAGGGAAAATTAACTATGGCTACACCTTC.

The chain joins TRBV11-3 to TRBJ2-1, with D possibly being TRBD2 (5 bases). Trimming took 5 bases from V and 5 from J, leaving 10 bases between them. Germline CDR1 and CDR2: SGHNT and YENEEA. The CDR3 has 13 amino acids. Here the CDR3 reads CASSQSGNNEQFF. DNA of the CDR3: TGTGCCAGCAGCCAAAGCGGCAACAATGAGCAGTTCTTC.

The CDR3 protein is CASSYSPGGAVETQYF. CDR3 nucleotide sequence: TGTGCCAGCAGTTACTCCCCCGGGGGGGCTGTAGAGACCCAGTACTTC. The chain has TRBV6-5 and TRBJ2-5; 8 bases match TRBD2. Losses at the gene ends were 0 bases for V and 4 bases for J; bases not matched to a gene: 7. Germline CDR1 reads MNHEY; CDR2 reads SVGAGI. The CDR3 has 16 amino acids.

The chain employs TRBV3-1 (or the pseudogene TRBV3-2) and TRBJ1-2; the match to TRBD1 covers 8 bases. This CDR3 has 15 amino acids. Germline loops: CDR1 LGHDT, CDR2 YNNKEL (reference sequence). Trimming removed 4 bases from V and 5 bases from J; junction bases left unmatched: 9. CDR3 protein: CASSPSDRERYGYTF. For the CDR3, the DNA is TGTGCCAGCAGCCCCTCGGACAGGGAAAGATATGGCTACACCTTC.

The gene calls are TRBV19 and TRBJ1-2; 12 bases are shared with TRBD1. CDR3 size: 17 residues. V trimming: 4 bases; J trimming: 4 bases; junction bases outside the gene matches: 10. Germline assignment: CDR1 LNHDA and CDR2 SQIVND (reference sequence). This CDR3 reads CASSTPGTGGGGYGYTF. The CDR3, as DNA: TGTGCCAGTAGTACTCCTGGGACAGGGGGCGGGGGCTATGGCTACACCTTC.

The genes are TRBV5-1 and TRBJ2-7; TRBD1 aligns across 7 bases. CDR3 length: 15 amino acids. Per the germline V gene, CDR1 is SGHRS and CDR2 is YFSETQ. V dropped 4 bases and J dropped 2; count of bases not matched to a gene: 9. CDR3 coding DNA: TGCGCCAGCAGCCCCGGGACAGTGGAGGCCTACGAGCAGTACTTC. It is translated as CASSPGTVEAYEQYF.

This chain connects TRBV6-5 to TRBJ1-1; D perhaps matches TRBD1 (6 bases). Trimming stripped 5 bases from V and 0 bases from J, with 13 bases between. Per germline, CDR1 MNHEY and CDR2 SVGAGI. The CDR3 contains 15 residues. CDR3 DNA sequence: TGTGCCAGCAGTCCCCGGACAGCCCTGAACACTGAAGCTTTCTTT. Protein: CASSPRTALNTEAFF.

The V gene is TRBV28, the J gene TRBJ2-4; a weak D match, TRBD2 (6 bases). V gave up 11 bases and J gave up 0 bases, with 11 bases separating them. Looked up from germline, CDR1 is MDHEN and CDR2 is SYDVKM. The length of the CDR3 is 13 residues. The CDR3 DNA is TGTGCCTGCGGGGATTTAGCCAAAAACATTCAGTACTTC. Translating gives CACGDLAKNIQYF. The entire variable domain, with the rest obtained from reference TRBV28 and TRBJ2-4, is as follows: DVKVTQSSRYLVKRTGEKVFLECVQDMDHENMFWYRQDPGLGLRLIYFSYDVKMKEKGDIPEGYSVSREKKERFSLILESASTNQTSMYLCACGDLAKNIQYFGAGTRLSVL.

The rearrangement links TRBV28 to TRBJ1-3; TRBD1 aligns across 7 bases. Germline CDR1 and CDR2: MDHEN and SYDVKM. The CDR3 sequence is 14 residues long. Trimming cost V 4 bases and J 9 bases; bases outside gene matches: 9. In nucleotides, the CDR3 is TGTGCCAGCAGTTCCGGGACAGTACTAGGCACCATATATTTT. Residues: CASSSGTVLGTIYF.

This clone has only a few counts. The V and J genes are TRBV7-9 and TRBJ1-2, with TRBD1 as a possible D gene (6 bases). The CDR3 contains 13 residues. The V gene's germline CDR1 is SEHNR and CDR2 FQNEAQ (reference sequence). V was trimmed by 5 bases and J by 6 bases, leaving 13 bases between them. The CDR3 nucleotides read TGTGCCAGCAGCACGCGACAGGTGCATGGCTACACCTTC. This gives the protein CASSTRQVHGYTF. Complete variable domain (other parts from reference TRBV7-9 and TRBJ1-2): DTGVSQNPRHKITKRGQNVTFRCDPISEHNRLYWYRQTLGQGPEFLTYFQNEAQLEKSRLLSDRFSAERPKGSFSTLEIQRTEQGDSAMYLCASSTRQVHGYTFGSGTRLTVV.

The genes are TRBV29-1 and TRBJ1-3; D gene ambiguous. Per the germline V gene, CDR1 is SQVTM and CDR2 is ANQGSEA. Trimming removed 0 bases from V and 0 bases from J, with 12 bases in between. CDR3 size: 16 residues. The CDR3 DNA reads TGCAGCGTTGAAGATGGAACAGCCTTCTCTGGAAACACCATATATTTT. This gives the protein CSVEDGTAFSGNTIYF.

The CDR3 loop is CASSSIRDRPGSEQYF. DNA for the CDR3: TGTGCCAGTAGTTCGATCCGTGACAGACCGGGTTCCGAGCAGTACTTC. The chain is built from TRBV19 and TRBJ2-7; D might be TRBD1 (5 bases). Trimming removed 5 bases from V and 6 bases from J, with 23 bases in between. The V gene's germline CDR1 is LNHDA and CDR2 SQIVND (reference sequence). The CDR3 extends over 16 amino acids.

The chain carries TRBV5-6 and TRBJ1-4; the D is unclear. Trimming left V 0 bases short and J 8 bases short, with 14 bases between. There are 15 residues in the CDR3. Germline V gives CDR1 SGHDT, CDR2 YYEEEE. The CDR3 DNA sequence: TGTGCCAGCAGCTTGGAAGGGAGGGAAGGCGAAAAACTGTTTTTT. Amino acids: CASSLEGREGEKLFF.

For the CDR3, the DNA is TGTGCCACCAGTGCCCTAGGGGTACAGGGGCGGCCGGGCTACACCTTC. This gives the protein CATSALGVQGRPGYTF. The chain is built from TRBV24-1 and TRBJ1-2; 7 bases agree with TRBD1. The J segment lost 8 bases and the V segment lost 5 bases, leaving 16 bases of the junction unmatched. Germline assignment: CDR1 KGHDR and CDR2 SFDVKD. The CDR3 is 16 residues long.

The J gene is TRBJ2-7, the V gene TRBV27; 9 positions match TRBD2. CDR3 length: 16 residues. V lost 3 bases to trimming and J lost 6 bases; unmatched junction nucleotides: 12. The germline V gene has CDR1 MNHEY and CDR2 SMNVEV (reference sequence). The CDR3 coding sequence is TGTGCCAGCAGTTTCTCTGGGACTAGCATCCCCCCCGAGCAGTACTTC. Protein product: CASSFSGTSIPPEQYF.

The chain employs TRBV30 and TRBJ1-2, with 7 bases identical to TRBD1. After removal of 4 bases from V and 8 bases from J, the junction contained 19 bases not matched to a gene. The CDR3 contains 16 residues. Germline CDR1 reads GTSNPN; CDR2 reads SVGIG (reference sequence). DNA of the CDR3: TGTGCCTGGACCCCCGGGACAGTTTACAGCTCGGGGGGCTACACCTTC. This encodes CAWTPGTVYSSGGYTF.

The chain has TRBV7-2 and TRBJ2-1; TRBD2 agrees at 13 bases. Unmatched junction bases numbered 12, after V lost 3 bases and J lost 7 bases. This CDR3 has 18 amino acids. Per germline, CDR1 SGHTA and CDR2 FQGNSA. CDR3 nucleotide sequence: TGTGCCAGCAGCTTGAGGACTAGCGGGAGCCTAGGGGTGAATGAGCAGTTCTTC. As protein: CASSLRTSGSLGVNEQFF.

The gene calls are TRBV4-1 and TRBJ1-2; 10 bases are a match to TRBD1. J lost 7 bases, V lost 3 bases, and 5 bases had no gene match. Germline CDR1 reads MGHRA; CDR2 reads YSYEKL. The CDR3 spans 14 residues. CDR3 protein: CASSQGQGIFGYTF. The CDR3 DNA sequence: TGCGCCAGCAGCCAGGGACAGGGGATATTTGGCTACACCTTC.

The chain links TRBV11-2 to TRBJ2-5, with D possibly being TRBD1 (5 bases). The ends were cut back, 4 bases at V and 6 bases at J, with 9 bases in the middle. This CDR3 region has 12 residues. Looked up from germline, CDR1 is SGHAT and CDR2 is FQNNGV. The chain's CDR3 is CASSSGMKTQYF. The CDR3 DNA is TGTGCCAGCAGCTCAGGGATGAAGACCCAGTACTTC.

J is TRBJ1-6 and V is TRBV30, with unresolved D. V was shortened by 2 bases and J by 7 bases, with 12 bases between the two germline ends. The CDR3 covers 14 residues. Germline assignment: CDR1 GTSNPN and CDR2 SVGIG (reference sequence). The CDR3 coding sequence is TGTGCCTGGAGTCCTGATGGGCCGAATTCACCCCTCCACTTT. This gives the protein CAWSPDGPNSPLHF. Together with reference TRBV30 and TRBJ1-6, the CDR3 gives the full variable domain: SQTIHQWPATLVQPVGSPLSLECTVEGTSNPNLYWYRQAAGRGLQLLFYSVGIGQISSEVPQNLSASRPQDRQFILSSKKLLLSDSGFYLCAWSPDGPNSPLHFGNGTRLTVT.

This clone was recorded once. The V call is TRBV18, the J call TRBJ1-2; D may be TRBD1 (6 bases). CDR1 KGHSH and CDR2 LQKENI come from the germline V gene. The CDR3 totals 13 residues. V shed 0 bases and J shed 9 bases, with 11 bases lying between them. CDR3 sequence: CASSPPTRGSYTF. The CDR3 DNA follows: TGTGCCAGCTCACCACCCACCAGGGGTAGCTACACCTTC.

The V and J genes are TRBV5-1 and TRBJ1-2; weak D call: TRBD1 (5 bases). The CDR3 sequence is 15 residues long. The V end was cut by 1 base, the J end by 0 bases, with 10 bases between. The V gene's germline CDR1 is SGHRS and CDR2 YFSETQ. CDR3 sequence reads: CASSLTGETNYGYTF. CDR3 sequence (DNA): TGCGCCAGCAGCTTGACAGGCGAAACTAACTATGGCTACACCTTC. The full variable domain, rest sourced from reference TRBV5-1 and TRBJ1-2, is KAGVTQTPRYLIKTRGQQVTLSCSPISGHRSVSWYQQTPGQGLQFLFEYFSETQRNKGNFPGRFSGRQFSNSRSEMNVSTLELGDSALYLCASSLTGETNYGYTFGSGTRLTVV.

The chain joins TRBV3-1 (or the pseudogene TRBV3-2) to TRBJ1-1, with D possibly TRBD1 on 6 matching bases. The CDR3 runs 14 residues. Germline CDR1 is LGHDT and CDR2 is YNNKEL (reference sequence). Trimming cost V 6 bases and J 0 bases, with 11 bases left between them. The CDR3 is CASREDSLNTEAFF. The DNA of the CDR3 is TGTGCCAGCAGGGAGGACAGCCTGAACACTGAAGCTTTCTTT.

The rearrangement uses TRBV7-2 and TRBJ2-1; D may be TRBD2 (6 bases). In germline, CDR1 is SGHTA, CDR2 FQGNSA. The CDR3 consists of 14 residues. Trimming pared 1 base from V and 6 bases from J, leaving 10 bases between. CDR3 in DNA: TGTGCCAGCAGCTTAGGACCGGGACTCAATGAGCAGTTCTTC. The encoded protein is CASSLGPGLNEQFF.

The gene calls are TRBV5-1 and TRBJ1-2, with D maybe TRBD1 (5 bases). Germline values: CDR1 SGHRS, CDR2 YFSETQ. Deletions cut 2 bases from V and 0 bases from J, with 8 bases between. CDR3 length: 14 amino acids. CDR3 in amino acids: CASSFDSSNYGYTF. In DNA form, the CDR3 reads TGCGCCAGCAGCTTTGACAGCTCTAACTATGGCTACACCTTC.

CDR3 sequence: CASRLAPSTDTQYF. The CDR3 nucleotides are TGTGCCAGCCGACTAGCGCCCTCCACAGATACGCAGTATTTT. V and J are TRBV7-3 and TRBJ2-3, with TRBD2 matching 8 bases. The CDR3 loop spans 14 amino acids. The germline gives CDR1 SGHTA, CDR2 FQGTGA. Trimming took 8 bases from V and 2 from J; bases not matched to a gene: 6. Variable domain in full (rest from reference TRBV7-3 and TRBJ2-3): GAGVSQTPSNKVTEKGKYVELRCDPISGHTALYWYRQSLGQGPEFLIYFQGTGAADDSGLPNDRFFAVRPEGSVSTLKIQRTERGDSAVYLCASRLAPSTDTQYFGPGTRLTVL.

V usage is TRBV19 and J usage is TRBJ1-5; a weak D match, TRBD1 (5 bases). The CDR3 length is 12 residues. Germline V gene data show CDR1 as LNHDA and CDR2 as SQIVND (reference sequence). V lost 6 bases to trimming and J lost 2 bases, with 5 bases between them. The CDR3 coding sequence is TGTGCCAGTAGCAGGGGCAATCAGCCCCAGCATTTT. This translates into CASSRGNQPQHF.

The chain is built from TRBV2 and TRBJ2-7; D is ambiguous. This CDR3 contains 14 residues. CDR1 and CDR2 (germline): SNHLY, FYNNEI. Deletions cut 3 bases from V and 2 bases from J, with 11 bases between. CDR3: CASSEGEYTYEQYF. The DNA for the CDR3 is TGTGCCAGCAGTGAGGGCGAATATACCTACGAGCAGTACTTC.

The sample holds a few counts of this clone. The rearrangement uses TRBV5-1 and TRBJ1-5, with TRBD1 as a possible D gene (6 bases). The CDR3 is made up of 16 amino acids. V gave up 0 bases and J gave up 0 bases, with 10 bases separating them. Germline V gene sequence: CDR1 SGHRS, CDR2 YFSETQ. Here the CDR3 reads CASSLGQGNSNQPQHF. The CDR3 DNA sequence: TGCGCCAGCAGCTTGGGGCAGGGGAATAGCAATCAGCCCCAGCATTTT.